This T cell receptor beta chain was profiled in a study of T cells after yellow fever vaccination. TCRdb used MiXCR to reprocess the 5' RACE reads, holding one entry per CDR3 protein. The repertoire has approximately 250,000 distinct CDR3 sequences, about 7% of them found once; the top ten carry 1% to 1.2%. This clonotype has just a few counts. V shed 0 bases and J shed 7 bases, with 7 bases lying between them. Germline values: CDR1 LGHNA, CDR2 YSLEER. This CDR3 spans 13 amino acids. V usage is TRBV4-3 and J usage is TRBJ2-1; possibly TRBD1 for D (6 bases). This sequence was found in a man aged 25 to 40 who received the YFV17D yellow fever vaccine. The sequencing used CD4+ T cells sorted from PBMCs, collected on the day of the yellow fever booster vaccination. The CDR3 reads CASSQEGANEQFF. CDR3 DNA sequence: TGCGCCAGCAGCCAAGAGGGGGCAAATGAGCAGTTCTTC.